The TCR beta chain under discussion was sequenced for a study of cytomegalovirus exposure and HLA in healthy donors. Study at large: The Caucasian-associated ancestry cluster held roughly 84% of 300 to 500 genotyped donors.

Note on this clone: What it binds is unknown.

PCR employed 60 Vbeta and 13 Jbeta primers. TCRdb's table, derived via immunoSEQ multiplex PCR, lists solely in-frame clones and lacks some. In the table there are 150,000 to 200,000 clones, roughly four fifths of which are singletons. Study-level points and caveats: HLA restriction was apparent for most CMV-associated TCR beta chains in a later analysis.

Germline-derived CDR1 and CDR2 are SGHNT and YYREEE (reference sequence). This CDR3 is built from 15 residues. V dropped 2 bases and J dropped 4 bases, with 15 bases sitting between them. The origin of this receptor is a man between 18 and 29 years old in good health and CMV-seronegative. V and J are TRBV5-4 and TRBJ1-1; a possible D gene is TRBD1 (5 bases). Sequenced material: PBMCs. Written as DNA, the CDR3 is TGTGCCAGCAGCTTAGACTCGGGGGTTAGCACTGAAGCTTTCTTT. Amino acid sequence: CASSLDSGVSTEAFF. The full variable domain, completed using reference TRBV5-4 and TRBJ1-1, is ETGVTQSPTHLIKTRGQQVTLRCSSQSGHNTVSWYQQALGQGPQFIFQYYREEENGRGNFPPRFSGLQFPNYSSELNVNALELDDSALYLCASSLDSGVSTEAFFGQGTRLTVV.